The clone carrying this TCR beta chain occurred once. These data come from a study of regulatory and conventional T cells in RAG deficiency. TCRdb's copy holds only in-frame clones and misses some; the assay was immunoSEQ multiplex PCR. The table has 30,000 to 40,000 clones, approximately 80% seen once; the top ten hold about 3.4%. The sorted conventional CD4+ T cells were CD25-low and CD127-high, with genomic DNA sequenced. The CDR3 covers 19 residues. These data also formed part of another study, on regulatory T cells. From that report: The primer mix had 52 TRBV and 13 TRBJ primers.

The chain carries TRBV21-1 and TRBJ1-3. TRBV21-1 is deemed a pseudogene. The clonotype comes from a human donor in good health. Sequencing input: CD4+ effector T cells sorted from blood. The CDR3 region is CASSPPKGGNGTDRNTIYF. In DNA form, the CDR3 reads TGTGCCAGCAGCCCCCCCAAGGGGGGAAACGGGACGGATCGAAACACCATATATTTT.